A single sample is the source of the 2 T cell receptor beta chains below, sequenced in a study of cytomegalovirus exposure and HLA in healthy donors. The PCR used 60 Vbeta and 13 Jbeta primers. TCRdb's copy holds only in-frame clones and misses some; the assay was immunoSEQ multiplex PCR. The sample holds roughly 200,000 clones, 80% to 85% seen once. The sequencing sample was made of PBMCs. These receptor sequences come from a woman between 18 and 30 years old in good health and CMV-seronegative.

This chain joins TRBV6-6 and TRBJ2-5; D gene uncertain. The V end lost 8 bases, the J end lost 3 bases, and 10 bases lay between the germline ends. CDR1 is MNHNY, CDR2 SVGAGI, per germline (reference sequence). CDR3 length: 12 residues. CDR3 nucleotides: TGTGCCAGCGGGCCGGTAAAAGAGACCCAGTACTTC. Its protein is CASGPVKETQYF.

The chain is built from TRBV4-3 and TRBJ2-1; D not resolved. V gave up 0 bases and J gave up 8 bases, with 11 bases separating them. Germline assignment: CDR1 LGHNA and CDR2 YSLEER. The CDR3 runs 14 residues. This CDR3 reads CASSQEEAHDEQFF. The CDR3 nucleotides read TGCGCCAGCAGCCAAGAAGAGGCACACGATGAGCAGTTCTTC.